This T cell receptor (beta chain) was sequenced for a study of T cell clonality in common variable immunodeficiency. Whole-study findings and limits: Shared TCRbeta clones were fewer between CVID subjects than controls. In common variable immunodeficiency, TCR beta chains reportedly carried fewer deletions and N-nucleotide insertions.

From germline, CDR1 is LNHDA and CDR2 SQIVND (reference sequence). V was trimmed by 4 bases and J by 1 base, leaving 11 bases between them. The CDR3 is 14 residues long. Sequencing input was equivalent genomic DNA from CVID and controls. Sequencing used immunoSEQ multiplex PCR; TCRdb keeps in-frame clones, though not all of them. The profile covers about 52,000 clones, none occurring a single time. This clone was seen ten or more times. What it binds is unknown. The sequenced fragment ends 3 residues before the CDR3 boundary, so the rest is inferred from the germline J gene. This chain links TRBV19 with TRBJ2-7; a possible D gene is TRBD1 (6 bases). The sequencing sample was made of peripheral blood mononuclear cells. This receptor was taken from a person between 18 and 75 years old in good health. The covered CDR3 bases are TGTGCCAGTAGTACTACAGGGTTTTCCTACGAG. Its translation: CASSTTGFSYE. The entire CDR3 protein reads CASSTTGFSYEQYF.